Given below is one T cell receptor beta chain in context. What it recognizes is unknown. Sequencing was performed with immunoSEQ multiplex PCR; in TCRdb, only in-frame clones are kept and a portion is missing. The data show 130,000 or so clones, with 80% to 90% seen just once and around 1.5% held by the top ten. This CDR3 spans 14 amino acids. In germline, CDR1 is WNHNN, CDR2 SYGVQD (reference sequence). Losses at the gene ends were 4 bases for V and 4 bases for J; bases not matched to a gene: 2. These data come from a study of T cells in localized non-small cell lung cancer. The study, taken as a whole, reports: Sequencing involved a lone tumor region, leaving heterogeneity possible. T cell clonality was highest in uninvolved adjacent lung, above tumor. Median about 56 top-100 tumor clones were shared with paired adjacent lung. Patients showing higher blood T cell density tended to see longer overall survival.

The receptor was isolated from a female donor at least 60 years old with stage I lung adenocarcinoma. The chain links TRBV10-1 to TRBJ2-2; 8 nucleotides agree with TRBD2. The input for sequencing was peripheral blood, taken before any cancer treatment. Written as DNA, the CDR3 is TGCGCCAGCAGTGGGACTAGCCGCACCGGGGAGCTGTTTTTT. This codes for CASSGTSRTGELFF.